This TCR beta chain comes out of a study of blood T cells in healthy people across ages. Through a sample-barcoded 5' primer and a J-beta primer mix, a second PCR was run for roughly 6 to 12 cycles. TCRdb re-called the 5' RACE reads through MiXCR, storing one row per CDR3 protein. Found here are under 850,000 distinct CDR3 sequences, approximately 35% of them singletons; the top ten hold around 13%. The CDR3 contains 14 residues. Trimming removed 2 bases at V and 3 bases at J, with 13 bases between. The germline V gene encodes CDR1 DFQATT and CDR2 SNEGSKA (reference sequence). This clonotype was observed a few times.

Sample: blood. V usage is TRBV20-1 and J usage is TRBJ2-5; no definite D call. The receptor comes from a man aged 18 to 30 in good health. CDR3 sequence reads: CSARSFSSKETQYF. In DNA, the CDR3 is TGCAGTGCTAGAAGTTTTAGTTCTAAAGAGACCCAGTACTTC.